A selection of T cell receptor beta chains follows, all from one sample in a study of CD8+CD57+ T cells in acquired aplastic anemia. Each CDR3 protein is one row after TCRdb ran MiXCR on the reads. The data contain about 190,000 distinct CDR3 sequences, approximately 49% of them singletons. Input material: sorted CD4+, CD8+, or CD8+CD57+ T cells (not recorded which) from PBMCs. The receptor set was obtained from a human donor in good health, serving as a control. CDR3s include the opening cysteine and the closing phenylalanine or tryptophan. The D gene is left open where the match is weak. For some rows the clone size is stated as once, few or many, or as a class when expanded; others skip it.

NA | TRBJ1-5 | TRBV11-2 | many | CASSLGVESTWPQHF | TGTGCCAGCAGCTTAGGCGTCGAGAGTACATGGCCCCAGCATTTT
TRBD1 | TRBJ2-7 | TRBV10-2 | NA | CASNAGTGSGYEQYF | TGCGCCAGCAACGCCGGGACAGGGAGTGGCTACGAGCAGTACTTC
NA | TRBJ1-6 | TRBV6-2/TRBV6-3 | NA | CASSNQEGYNSPLHF | TGTGCCAGCAGTAATCAGGAGGGCTATAATTCACCCCTCCACTTT
NA | TRBJ1-6 | TRBV14 | NA | CASSQLWESSPLHF | TGTGCCAGCAGCCAATTGTGGGAATCTTCACCCCTCCACTTT
NA | TRBJ2-1 | TRBV7-2 | NA | CASSLERLFDILRQSEQFF | TGTGCCAGCAGTTTAGAAAGGCTATTCGACATCTTGAGGCAAAGTGAGCAGTTCTTC
NA | TRBJ1-5 | TRBV4-1 | many | CASSQASGGSQPQHF | TGCGCCAGCAGCCAAGCTTCGGGGGGGAGTCAGCCCCAGCATTTT
NA | TRBJ1-5 | TRBV5-5 | many | CASSDSNQPQHF | TGTGCCAGCAGCGACAGCAATCAGCCCCAGCATTTT
TRBD1 | TRBJ1-1 | TRBV20-1 | NA | CSAAPAGGAWSEAFF | TGCAGTGCAGCCCCGGCAGGGGGCGCGTGGTCTGAAGCTTTCTTT
NA | TRBJ2-5 | TRBV5-1 | many | CASSLAGSQETQYF | TGCGCCAGCAGCTTGGCAGGAAGCCAAGAGACCCAGTACTTC
TRBD1 | TRBJ2-7 | TRBV20-1 | many | CSAQGQGGREQYF | TGCAGTGCCCAGGGACAGGGGGGTCGCGAGCAGTACTTC
NA | TRBJ2-3 | TRBV10-3 | NA | CAISESNRDTQYF | TGTGCCATCAGTGAGTCAAACAGAGATACGCAGTATTTT
NA | TRBJ2-2 | TRBV12-3/TRBV12-4 | NA | CASSPGELFF | TGTGCCAGCAGTCCCGGGGAGCTGTTTTTT
NA | TRBJ1-6 | TRBV2 | NA | CASSYLGHYNSPLHF | TGTGCCAGCAGTTACTTAGGCCACTATAATTCACCCCTCCACTTT
TRBD1 | TRBJ2-2 | TRBV20-1 | NA | CSAARQGANTGELFF | TGCAGTGCTGCACGACAGGGGGCGAACACCGGGGAGCTGTTTTTT
NA | TRBJ1-3 | TRBV5-1 | NA | CASSLAQRSGNTIYF | TGCGCCAGCAGCTTGGCACAGCGCTCTGGAAACACCATATATTTT
TRBD1 | TRBJ1-2 | TRBV19 | NA | CASSPGTGDPIRRYTF | TGTGCCAGTAGTCCTGGGACAGGGGACCCCATCAGGCGCTACACCTTC
NA | TRBJ1-5 | TRBV7-9 | NA | CASSFGFDQPQHF | TGTGCCAGCAGCTTCGGGTTCGATCAGCCCCAGCATTTT
NA | TRBJ2-1 | TRBV20-1 | many | CSAPKRGGNEQFF | TGCAGTGCTCCAAAGCGAGGGGGTAATGAGCAGTTCTTC
TRBD2 | TRBJ2-5 | TRBV28 | many | CASRPSGGSQETQYF | TGTGCCAGCAGACCTAGCGGGGGAAGCCAAGAGACCCAGTACTTC
NA | TRBJ2-1 | TRBV2 | NA | CASRGYSYNEQFF | TGTGCCAGCAGGGGCTACTCCTACAATGAGCAGTTCTTC
NA | TRBJ2-3 | TRBV10-3 | NA | CAISLARGFTDTQYF | TGTGCCATCAGTTTAGCGAGGGGGTTTACAGATACGCAGTATTTT
NA | TRBJ1-2 | TRBV28 | many | CASSFLTGHYGYTF | TGTGCCAGCAGTTTTCTCACAGGCCACTATGGCTACACCTTC
TRBD2 | TRBJ2-5 | TRBV20-1 | NA | CSARGLTSGGPGAQYF | TGCAGTGCTAGGGGGCTCACTAGCGGGGGCCCCGGGGCCCAGTACTTC
NA | TRBJ2-5 | TRBV14 | NA | CASSEILPRGTQYF | TGTGCCAGCAGTGAAATACTACCCCGAGGGACCCAGTACTTC
TRBD1 | TRBJ1-5 | TRBV19 | NA | CASSPTTGGYVQPQHF | TGTGCCAGTAGTCCGACGACAGGGGGCTACGTTCAGCCCCAGCATTTT
TRBD1 | TRBJ2-3 | TRBV20-1 | once | CSARPTGQQYTDTQYF | TGCAGTGCTAGACCTACGGGACAGCAATACACAGATACGCAGTATTTT
NA | TRBJ2-6 | TRBV11-2 | NA | CASSPHNVLTF | TGTGCCAGCAGCCCCCACAACGTCCTGACTTTC
NA | TRBJ1-1 | TRBV9 | NA | CASSSPSGGARMTEAFF | TGTGCCAGCAGCTCCCCCTCGGGGGGGGCGAGGATGACTGAAGCTTTCTTT
TRBD1 | TRBJ1-2 | TRBV4-1 | many | CASSQEAEDRRRQGYTF | TGCGCCAGCAGCCAAGAAGCGGAGGACAGGAGGCGTCAGGGCTACACCTTC
TRBD1 | TRBJ1-2 | TRBV19 | NA | CASVSLGQFYGYTF | TGTGCCAGTGTCTCACTGGGACAGTTCTATGGCTACACCTTC
NA | TRBJ1-1 | TRBV24-1 | NA | CATSDPTQTEAFF | TGTGCCACCAGTGACCCCACCCAGACTGAAGCTTTCTTT
TRBD1 | TRBJ1-5 | TRBV10-1 | NA | CAISESCDRVIDQPQHF | TGTGCCATCAGTGAGTCGTGCGACAGGGTAATTGATCAGCCCCAGCATTTT
TRBD2 | TRBJ2-7 | TRBV13 | NA | CASSTGLAGGYEQYF | TGTGCCAGCAGCACAGGACTAGCGGGGGGATACGAGCAGTACTTC
TRBD1 | TRBJ1-1 | TRBV29-1 | NA | CSVQPRGKNTEAFF | TGCAGCGTGCAGCCCAGGGGGAAGAACACTGAAGCTTTCTTT
TRBD1 | TRBJ2-5 | TRBV15 | NA | CATSGTVFGQETQYF | TGTGCCACCAGCGGGACAGTCTTTGGTCAAGAGACCCAGTACTTC
TRBD1 | TRBJ2-7 | TRBV10-3 | many | CATGQGQYEQYF | TGTGCCACGGGACAGGGACAGTACGAGCAGTACTTC
NA | TRBJ2-5 | TRBV13 | many | CASSPQFQETQYF | TGTGCCAGCAGCCCACAGTTCCAAGAGACCCAGTACTTC
NA | TRBJ2-7 | TRBV7-9 | NA | CASSLAGPPYEQYF | TGTGCCAGCAGCTTAGCCGGGCCACCCTACGAGCAGTACTTC
NA | TRBJ1-6 | TRBV19 | NA | CASTFGGSTNSPLHF | TGTGCCAGTACCTTTGGGGGCAGTACAAATTCACCCCTCCACTTT
NA | TRBJ2-7 | TRBV7-9 | many | CASSYHDRAYEQYF | TGTGCCAGCAGCTACCACGACAGAGCCTACGAGCAGTACTTC
TRBD1 | TRBJ1-2 | TRBV7-2 | many | CASSLGDRVGYGYTF | TGTGCCAGCAGCTTAGGGGACAGGGTGGGGTATGGCTACACCTTC
TRBD2 | TRBJ2-2 | TRBV11-3 | many | CASSWDYRGVTGELFF | TGTGCCAGCAGCTGGGACTATAGGGGTGTAACCGGGGAGCTGTTTTTT
NA | TRBJ2-7 | TRBV28 | many | CASSLSPPFYEQYF | TGTGCCAGCAGTTTGTCTCCACCTTTCTACGAGCAGTACTTC
TRBD2 | TRBJ2-1 | TRBV9 | many | CASSPQLAGGGNEQFF | TGTGCCAGCAGCCCCCAACTAGCGGGGGGTGGAAATGAGCAGTTCTTC
NA | TRBJ1-5 | TRBV28 | NA | CASSPPQHF | TGTGCCAGCAGTCCCCCCCAGCATTTT
TRBD1 | TRBJ2-7 | TRBV10-3 | NA | CAISERDRAYEQYF | TGTGCCATCAGTGAAAGGGACAGAGCTTACGAGCAGTACTTC
TRBD1 | TRBJ1-2 | TRBV3-1 | NA | CASSNSATGAVGYGYTF | TGTGCCAGCAGCAATTCCGCCACAGGGGCGGTTGGGTATGGCTACACCTTC
NA | TRBJ2-1 | TRBV2 | many | CASSAFGTLHNEQFF | TGTGCCAGCAGTGCGTTCGGGACACTGCACAATGAGCAGTTCTTC
TRBD2 | TRBJ2-5 | TRBV5-1 | NA | CASSLEAGRQETQYF | TGCGCCAGCAGCTTGGAAGCGGGGAGGCAAGAGACCCAGTACTTC
NA | TRBJ1-6 | TRBV19 | NA | CASSISNSPLHF | TGTGCCAGTAGTATATCAAATTCACCCCTCCACTTT
TRBD1 | TRBJ1-2 | TRBV19 | NA | CASSKGQPLYGYTF | TGTGCCAGTAGTAAGGGACAGCCGCTCTATGGCTACACCTTC
TRBD2 | TRBJ2-3 | TRBV24-1 | NA | CATSDTQRERNTDTQYF | TGTGCCACCAGTGATACCCAGCGGGAGAGGAACACAGATACGCAGTATTTT
NA | TRBJ2-7 | TRBV20-1 | many | CSASSRSYEQYF | TGCAGTGCTAGTTCCAGGAGCTACGAGCAGTACTTC
TRBD2 | TRBJ2-7 | TRBV30 | NA | CAWSDLRTQTISGGSFSYEQYF | TGTGCCTGGAGCGATCTCCGGACCCAGACTATCAGCGGGGGGTCTTTCTCCTACGAGCAGTACTTC
TRBD2 | TRBJ2-7 | TRBV10-3 | few | CASGGGETYEQYF | TGTGCCTCAGGTGGGGGGGAAACCTACGAGCAGTACTTC
NA | TRBJ2-5 | TRBV18 | NA | CASSPPVSQETQYF | TGTGCCAGCTCACCACCGGTCAGCCAAGAGACCCAGTACTTC
TRBD2 | TRBJ2-1 | TRBV7-9 | NA | CASRPTSGSRNEQFF | TGTGCCAGCAGACCGACTAGCGGGAGTCGCAATGAGCAGTTCTTC
NA | TRBJ2-7 | TRBV5-1 | NA | CASSPGGESEQYF | TGCGCCAGCAGCCCCGGAGGCGAATCCGAGCAGTACTTC
NA | TRBJ1-1 | TRBV6-6 | many | CASSYRPRDTMNTEAFF | TGTGCCAGCAGTTACCGGCCCAGGGACACCATGAACACTGAAGCTTTCTTT
TRBD1 | TRBJ2-1 | TRBV15 | NA | CATSTFGTGFNGEQFF | TGTGCCACCAGCACGTTCGGGACAGGGTTTAACGGGGAGCAGTTCTTC